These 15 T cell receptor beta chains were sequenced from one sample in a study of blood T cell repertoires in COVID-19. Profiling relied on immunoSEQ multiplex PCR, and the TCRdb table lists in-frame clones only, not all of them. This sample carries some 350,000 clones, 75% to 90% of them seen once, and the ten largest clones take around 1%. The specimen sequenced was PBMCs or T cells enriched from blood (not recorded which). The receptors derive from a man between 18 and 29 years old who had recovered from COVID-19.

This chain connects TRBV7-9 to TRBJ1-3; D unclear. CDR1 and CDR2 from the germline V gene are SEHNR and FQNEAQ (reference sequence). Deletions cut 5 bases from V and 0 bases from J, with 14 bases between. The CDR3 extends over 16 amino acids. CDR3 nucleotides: TGTGCCAGCAGCCCCCCTTCGGAGATCTCTGGAAACACCATATATTTT. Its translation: CASSPPSEISGNTIYF. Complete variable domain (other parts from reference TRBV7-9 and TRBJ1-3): DTGVSQNPRHKITKRGQNVTFRCDPISEHNRLYWYRQTLGQGPEFLTYFQNEAQLEKSRLLSDRFSAERPKGSFSTLEIQRTEQGDSAMYLCASSPPSEISGNTIYFGEGSWLTVV.

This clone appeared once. The CDR3 DNA is TGTGCCAGTAGCACCTATGGGCTAGCTGATGCAGATACGCAGTATTTT. The encoded protein is CASSTYGLADADTQYF. The J gene is TRBJ2-3, the V gene TRBV19; D might be TRBD2 (5 bases). The CDR3 is 16 amino acids. Germline V CDR1 and CDR2: LNHDA, SQIVND (reference sequence). Trimming cost V 6 bases and J 4 bases, with 20 bases left between them.

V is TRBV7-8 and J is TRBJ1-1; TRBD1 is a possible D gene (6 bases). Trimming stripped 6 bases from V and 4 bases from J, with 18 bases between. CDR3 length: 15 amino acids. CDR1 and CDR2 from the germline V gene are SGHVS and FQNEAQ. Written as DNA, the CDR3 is TGTGCCAGCAGAGGGGACAAGGAAGCGAGCACTGAAGCTTTCTTT. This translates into CASRGDKEASTEAFF.

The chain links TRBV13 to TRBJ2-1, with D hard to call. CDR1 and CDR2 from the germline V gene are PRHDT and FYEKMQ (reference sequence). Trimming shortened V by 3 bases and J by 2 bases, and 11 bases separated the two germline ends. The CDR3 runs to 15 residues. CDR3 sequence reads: CASSFSGNTYNEQFF. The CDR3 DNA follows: TGTGCCAGCAGCTTTTCCGGTAATACCTACAATGAGCAGTTCTTC.

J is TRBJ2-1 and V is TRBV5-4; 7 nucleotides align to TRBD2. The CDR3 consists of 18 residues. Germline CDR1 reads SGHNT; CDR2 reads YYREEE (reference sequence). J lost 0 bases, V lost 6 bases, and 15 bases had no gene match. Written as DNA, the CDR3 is TGTGCCAGCAAGTCGGACCCGGCTAGCGGCTTCTCCTACAATGAGCAGTTCTTC. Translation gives CASKSDPASGFSYNEQFF. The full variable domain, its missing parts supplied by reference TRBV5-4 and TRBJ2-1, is ETGVTQSPTHLIKTRGQQVTLRCSSQSGHNTVSWYQQALGQGPQFIFQYYREEENGRGNFPPRFSGLQFPNYSSELNVNALELDDSALYLCASKSDPASGFSYNEQFFGPGTRLTVL.

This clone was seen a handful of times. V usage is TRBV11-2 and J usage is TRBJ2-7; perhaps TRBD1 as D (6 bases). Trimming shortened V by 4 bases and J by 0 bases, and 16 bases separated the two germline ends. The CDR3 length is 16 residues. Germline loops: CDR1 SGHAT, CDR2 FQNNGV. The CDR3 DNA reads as TGTGCCAGCAGCTCGGACAGCGAAAGACCCTCCTACGAGCAGTACTTC. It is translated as CASSSDSERPSYEQYF. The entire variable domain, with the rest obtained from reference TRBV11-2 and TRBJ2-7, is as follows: EAGVAQSPRYKIIEKRQSVAFWCNPISGHATLYWYQQILGQGPKLLIQFQNNGVVDDSQLPKDRFSAERLKGVDSTLKIQPAKLEDSAVYLCASSSDSERPSYEQYFGPGTRLTVT.

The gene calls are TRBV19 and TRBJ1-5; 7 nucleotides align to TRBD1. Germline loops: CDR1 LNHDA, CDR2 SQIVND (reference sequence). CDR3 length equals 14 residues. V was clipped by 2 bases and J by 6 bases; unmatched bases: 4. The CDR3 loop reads CASSIRGRGQPQHF. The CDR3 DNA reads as TGTGCCAGTAGTATAAGGGGGCGCGGTCAGCCCCAGCATTTT.

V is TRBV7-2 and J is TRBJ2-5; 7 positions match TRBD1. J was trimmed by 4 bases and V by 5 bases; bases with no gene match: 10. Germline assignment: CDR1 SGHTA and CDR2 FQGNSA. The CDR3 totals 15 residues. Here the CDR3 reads CASSTYTGVGETQYF. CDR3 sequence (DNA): TGTGCCAGCAGCACTTATACAGGGGTCGGAGAGACCCAGTACTTC.

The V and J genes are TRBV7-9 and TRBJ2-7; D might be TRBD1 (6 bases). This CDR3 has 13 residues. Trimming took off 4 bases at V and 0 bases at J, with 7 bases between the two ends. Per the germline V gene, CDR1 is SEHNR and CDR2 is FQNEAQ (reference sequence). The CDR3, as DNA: TGTGCCAGCAGCTCGACAGGCTCCTACGAGCAGTACTTC. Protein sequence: CASSSTGSYEQYF.

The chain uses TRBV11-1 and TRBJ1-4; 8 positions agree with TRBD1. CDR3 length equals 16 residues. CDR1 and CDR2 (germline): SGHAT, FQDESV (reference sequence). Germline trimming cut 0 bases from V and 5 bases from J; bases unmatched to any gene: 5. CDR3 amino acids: CASSLAGDRKNEKLFF. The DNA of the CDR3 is TGTGCCAGCAGCTTAGCGGGGGACAGGAAGAATGAAAAACTGTTTTTT. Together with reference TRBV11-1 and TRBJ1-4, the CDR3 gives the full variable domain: EAEVAQSPRYKITEKSQAVAFWCDPISGHATLYWYRQILGQGPELLVQFQDESVVDDSQLPKDRFSAERLKGVDSTLKIQPAELGDSAMYLCASSLAGDRKNEKLFFGSGTQLSVL.

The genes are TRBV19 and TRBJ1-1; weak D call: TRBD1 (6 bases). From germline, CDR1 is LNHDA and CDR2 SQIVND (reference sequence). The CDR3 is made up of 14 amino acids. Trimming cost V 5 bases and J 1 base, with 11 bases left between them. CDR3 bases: TGTGCCAGTAGTGCGGACAGCCGGAACACTGAAGCTTTCTTT. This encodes CASSADSRNTEAFF.

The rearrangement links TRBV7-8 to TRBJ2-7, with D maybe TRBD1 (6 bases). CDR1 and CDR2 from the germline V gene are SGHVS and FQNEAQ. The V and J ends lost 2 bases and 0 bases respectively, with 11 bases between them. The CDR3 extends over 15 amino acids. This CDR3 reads CASSLSGQISYEQYF. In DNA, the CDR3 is TGTGCCAGCAGCTTAAGTGGACAGATCTCCTACGAGCAGTACTTC.

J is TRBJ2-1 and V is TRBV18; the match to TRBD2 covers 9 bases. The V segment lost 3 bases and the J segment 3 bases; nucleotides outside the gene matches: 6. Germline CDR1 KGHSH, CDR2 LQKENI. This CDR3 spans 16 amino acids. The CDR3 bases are TGTGCCAGCTCACCCTTGGGACTAGCAAACTACAATGAGCAGTTCTTC. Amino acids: CASSPLGLANYNEQFF.

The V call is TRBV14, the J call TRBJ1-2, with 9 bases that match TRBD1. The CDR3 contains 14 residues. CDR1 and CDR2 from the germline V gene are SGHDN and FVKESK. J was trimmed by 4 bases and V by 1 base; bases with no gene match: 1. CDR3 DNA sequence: TGTGCCAGCAGCCAAGCGGACAGGGGCTATGGCTACACCTTC. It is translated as CASSQADRGYGYTF.

CDR3 nucleotides: TGTGCCAGCAGCTTAGTCTCGGGGTTGAACACCGGGGAGCTGTTTTTT. It encodes CASSLVSGLNTGELFF. The chain carries TRBV7-2 and TRBJ2-2; D is possibly TRBD2 (5 bases). From germline, CDR1 is SGHTA and CDR2 FQGNSA. The V and J ends lost 1 base and 1 base respectively, with 10 bases between them. This CDR3 region has 16 residues.